The 11 T cell receptor delta chains below come from one sample, sequenced in a study of gamma-delta T cells after stem cell transplantation. TCRdb fed the RT-PCR reads into CATT to redo clone calling. The data hold over 2,500 delta-chain clones, with 3% to 4% observed a single time. Sequenced sample: gamma-delta T cells. Every receptor here comes from a human donor. It is not recorded whose cells these are; they may come from a transplant donor.

With respect to this clone: Being one base from a much bigger clone, this may be a read error. The sample contains more than one DNA sequence encoding this CDR3. The chain carries TRDV2 and TRDJ1; 7 bases are a match to TRDD3. Germline V gene sequence: CDR1 GEAIGNYY, CDR2 EKD. The CDR3 is 17 amino acids. The CDR3 region is CACDQLSGGISTDKLIF. For the CDR3, the DNA is TGTGCCTGTGACCAACTATCGGGGGGGATTTCCACCGATAAGCTCATCTTT.

Turning to this clone: A far larger clone is one base from this, pointing to a likely read error. The sample carries other DNA sequences with the same CDR3. V and J are TRDV2 and TRDJ1; 12 bases agree with TRDD3. CDR1 and CDR2 (germline): GEAIGNYY, EKD. Trimming took 2 bases from V and 2 from J; bases not matched to a gene: 14. This CDR3 comprises 19 residues. The CDR3 reads CACDILLGDTRSRTDKLIF. CDR3 nucleotides: TGTGCCTGTGACATACTGCTGGGGGATACGCGAAGTCGGACCGATAAACTCATCTTT.

A note on this clone: A far larger clone is one nucleotide away, so this likely arose from a read error. The same CDR3 arises from other DNA sequences in this sample as well. CDR3 loop: CACDTGTGGPSSWDTRQMFF. CDR3 sequence (DNA): TGCGCCTGTGACACTGGTACTGGGGGCCCCAGCTCCTGGGACACCCGACAGATGTTTTTC. V gene TRDV2 combines with J gene TRDJ3, with 8 bases matching TRDD3. The CDR3 consists of 20 residues. Germline CDR1 is GEAIGNYY and CDR2 is EKD.

By sample fraction, this clone is medium-sized. Other DNA sequences within the sample encode an identical CDR3. The chain joins TRDV2 to TRDJ1; 10 bases fit TRDD3. After removal of 4 bases from V and 0 bases from J, the junction contained 16 bases not matched to a gene. CDR3 length: 19 amino acids. The V gene's germline CDR1 is GEAIGNYY and CDR2 EKD. For the CDR3, the DNA is TGTGCCTGTGAACCGCTCGATACTGGGGGATCCCCTGACACCGATAAACTCATCTTT. Its protein product is CACEPLDTGGSPDTDKLIF.

This clone rates as medium-sized. The V and J genes are TRDV2 and TRDJ1; maybe TRDD3 (6 bases). The germline gives CDR1 GEAIGNYY, CDR2 EKD. The V and J ends lost 1 base and 0 bases respectively, with 14 bases between them. The CDR3 has 16 residues. The CDR3 here is CACDTVGDPYTDKLIF. CDR3 coding DNA: TGTGCCTGTGACACTGTAGGGGATCCGTACACCGATAAACTCATCTTT.

This clone was picked up a small number of times. TCRdb records a much larger clone's protein for this DNA, with a difference at residue 12 that likely arises from a read error; the protein given is the translation of the DNA. Here the CDR3 DNA reads TGTGCCTGTGACACCCTAGGGCTGGGGGATACCATCACCGATAAACTCATCTTT. As protein: CACDTLGLGDTITDKLIF. The chain joins TRDV2 to TRDJ1, with TRDD3 matching 11 bases. Per the germline V gene, CDR1 is GEAIGNYY and CDR2 is EKD. The CDR3 is made up of 18 amino acids. V lost 0 bases to trimming and J lost 1 base; unmatched junction nucleotides: 9.

Turning to this clone: One base away lies a much larger clone, so this may be a sequencing read error. The chain links TRDV2 to TRDJ1; 8 nucleotides line up with TRDD3. V gave up 1 base and J gave up 2 bases; unmatched junction bases: 17. The CDR3 consists of 19 residues. CDR1 is GEAIGNYY and CDR2 is EKD in the germline V gene. The CDR3 loop is CACDTVTGGSPESTDKLIF. The CDR3 DNA sequence: TGTGCCTGTGACACGGTGACTGGGGGTTCCCCGGAGAGTACCGATAAACTCATCTTT.

The table lists this clone with a few counts. A read error is the likely source, as a far larger clone sits one nucleotide away. The CDR3 reads CACDTVADFSRTGSPASKLIF. CDR3 DNA: TGTGCCTGTGACACCGTTGCCGATTTCTCCCGTACTGGGAGTCCGGCTAGTAAACTCATCTTT. The chain links TRDV2 to TRDJ1; a possible D gene is TRDD3 (6 bases). Trimming shortened V by 0 bases and J by 7 bases, and 35 bases separated the two germline ends. The CDR3 length is 21 residues. The germline V gene has CDR1 GEAIGNYY and CDR2 EKD.

Notes on this clone: A read error likely explains why the TCRdb protein, taken from a much larger clone, differs from this DNA's translation at residue 6; the protein shown is translated from the DNA. V and J are TRDV2 and TRDJ1, with D possibly matching TRDD3 (6 bases). Between the trimmed V and J ends, which lost 1 base and 8 bases, there was a span of 19 bases. The germline CDR1 and CDR2 sequences are GEAIGNYY and EKD. This CDR3 is built from 15 residues. Here the CDR3 reads CACDTFEGGPPKLIF. The CDR3 coding sequence is TGTGCCTGTGACACGTTTGAAGGGGGACCCCCGAAACTCATCTTT.

This clone is judged medium-sized. The V and J genes are TRDV2 and TRDJ1; 12 positions match TRDD3. The CDR3 sequence is 19 residues long. Germline-derived CDR1 and CDR2 are GEAIGNYY and EKD. The V and J ends lost 3 bases and 1 base, in that order; junction bases with no gene match: 14. CDR3 sequence: CACDALLGDTQQPTDKLIF. In nucleotides, the CDR3 is TGTGCCTGTGACGCCCTACTGGGGGATACCCAACAACCCACCGATAAACTCATCTTT.

This clone was counted only a few times. It may be a read error: a sequence one base away is much more abundant. V and J are TRDV2 and TRDJ1, with D possibly TRDD3 on 6 matching bases. The germline gives CDR1 GEAIGNYY, CDR2 EKD. CDR3 length: 17 residues. With 0 bases removed from V and 0 bases from J, the gap between germline ends came to 16 bases. The CDR3: CACDTRGTYLHTDKLIF. The CDR3 bases are TGTGCCTGTGACACCCGGGGGACCTATCTTCACACCGATAAACTCATCTTT.